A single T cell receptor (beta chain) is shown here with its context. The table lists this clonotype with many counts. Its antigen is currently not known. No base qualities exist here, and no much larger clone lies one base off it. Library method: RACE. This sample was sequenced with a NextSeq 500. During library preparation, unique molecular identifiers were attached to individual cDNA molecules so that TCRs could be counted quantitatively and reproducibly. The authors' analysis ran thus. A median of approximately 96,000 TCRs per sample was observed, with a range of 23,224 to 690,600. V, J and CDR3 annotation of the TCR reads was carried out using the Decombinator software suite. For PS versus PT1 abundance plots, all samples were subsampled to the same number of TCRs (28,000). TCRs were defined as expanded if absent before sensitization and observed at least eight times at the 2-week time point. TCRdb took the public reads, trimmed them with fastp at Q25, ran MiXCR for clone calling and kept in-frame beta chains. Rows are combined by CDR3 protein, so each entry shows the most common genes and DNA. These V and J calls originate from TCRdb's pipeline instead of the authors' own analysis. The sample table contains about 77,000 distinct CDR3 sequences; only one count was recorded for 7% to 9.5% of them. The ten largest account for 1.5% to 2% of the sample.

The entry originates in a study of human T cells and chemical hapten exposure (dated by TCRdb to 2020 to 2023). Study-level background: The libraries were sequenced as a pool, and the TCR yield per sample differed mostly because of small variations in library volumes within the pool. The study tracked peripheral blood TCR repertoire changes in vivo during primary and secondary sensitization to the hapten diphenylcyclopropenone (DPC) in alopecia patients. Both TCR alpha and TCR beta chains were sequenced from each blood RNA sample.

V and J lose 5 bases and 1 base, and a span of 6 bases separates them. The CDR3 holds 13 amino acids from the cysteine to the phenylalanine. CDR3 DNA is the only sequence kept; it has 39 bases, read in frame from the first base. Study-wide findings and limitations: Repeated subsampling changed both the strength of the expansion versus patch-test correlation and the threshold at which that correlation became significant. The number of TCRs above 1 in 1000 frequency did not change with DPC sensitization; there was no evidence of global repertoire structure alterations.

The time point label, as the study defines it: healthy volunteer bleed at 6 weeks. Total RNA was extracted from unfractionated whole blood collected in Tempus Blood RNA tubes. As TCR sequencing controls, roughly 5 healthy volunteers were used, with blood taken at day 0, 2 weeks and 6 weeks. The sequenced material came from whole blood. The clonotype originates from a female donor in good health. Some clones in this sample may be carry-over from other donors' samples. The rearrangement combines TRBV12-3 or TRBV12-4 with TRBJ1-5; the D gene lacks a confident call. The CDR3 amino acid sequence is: CASSRMSNQPQHF. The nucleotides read TGTGCCAGCAGTCGGATGAGCAATCAGCCCCAGCATTTT.